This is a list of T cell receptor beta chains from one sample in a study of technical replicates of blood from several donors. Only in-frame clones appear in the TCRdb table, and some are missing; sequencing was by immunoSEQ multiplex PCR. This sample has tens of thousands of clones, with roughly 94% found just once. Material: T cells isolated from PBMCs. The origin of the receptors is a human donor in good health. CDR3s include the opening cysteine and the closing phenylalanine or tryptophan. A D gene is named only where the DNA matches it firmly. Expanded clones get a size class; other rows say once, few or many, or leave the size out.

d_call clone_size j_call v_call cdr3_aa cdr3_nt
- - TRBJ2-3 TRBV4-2 CASSQELSAESDTQYF TGTGCCAGCAGCCAAGAGCTCAGCGCAGAATCAGATACGCAGTATTTT
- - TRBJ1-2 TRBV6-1 CASHGRAWGYGYTF TGTGCCAGCCACGGCAGGGCGTGGGGCTATGGCTACACCTTC
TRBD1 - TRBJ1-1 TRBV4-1 CASSHGKQGAFTEAFF TGCGCCAGCAGCCACGGGAAGCAGGGGGCGTTCACTGAAGCTTTCTTT
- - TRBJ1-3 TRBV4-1 CASSQAGISGNTIYF TGCGCCAGCAGCCAAGCGGGTATCTCTGGAAACACCATATATTTT
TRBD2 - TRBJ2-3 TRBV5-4 CASSPGGAEADTQYF TGTGCCAGCAGCCCCGGGGGGGCCGAGGCAGATACGCAGTATTTT
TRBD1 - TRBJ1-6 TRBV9 CASSSRDRETYNSPLHF TGTGCCAGCAGCTCCCGGGACAGGGAGACCTATAATTCACCCCTCCACTTT
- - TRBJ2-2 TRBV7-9 CASREDTGELFF TGTGCCAGCAGAGAGGACACCGGGGAGCTGTTTTTT
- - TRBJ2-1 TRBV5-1 CASSLPDNEQFF TGCGCCAGCAGCTTGCCCGACAATGAGCAGTTCTTC
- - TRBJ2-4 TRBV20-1 CSAVPAGIQYF TGCAGTGCTGTGCCGGCAGGCATTCAGTACTTC
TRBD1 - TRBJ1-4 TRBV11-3 CASSSRDRQEANEKLFF TGTGCCAGCAGCTCCCGGGACAGGCAAGAGGCTAATGAAAAACTGTTTTTT
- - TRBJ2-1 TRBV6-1 CASSGLEDNEQFF TGTGCCAGCAGTGGACTCGAAGATAATGAGCAGTTCTTC
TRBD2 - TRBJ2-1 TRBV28 CALAGGRNEQFF TGTGCCCTAGCGGGAGGGCGGAATGAGCAGTTCTTC
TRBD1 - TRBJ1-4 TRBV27 CASMDRPNEKLFF TGTGCCAGCATGGACAGGCCGAATGAAAAACTGTTTTTT
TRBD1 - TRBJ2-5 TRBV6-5 CASSLMTGLSRETQYF TGTGCCAGCAGTTTGATGACAGGGCTGTCACGGGAGACCCAGTACTTC
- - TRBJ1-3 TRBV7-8 CASSLGSQGGNTIYF TGTGCCAGCAGCTTAGGAAGCCAGGGTGGAAACACCATATATTTT
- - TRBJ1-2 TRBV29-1 CLAQGGAGNYGYTF TGCTTAGCCCAGGGCGGGGCCGGTAACTATGGCTACACCTTC
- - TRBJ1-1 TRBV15 CATSRKLTGNTEAFF TGTGCCACCAGCAGAAAATTAACAGGCAACACTGAAGCTTTCTTT
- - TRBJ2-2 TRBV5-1 CASSLDRANTGELFF TGCGCCAGCAGCTTGGACAGGGCCAACACCGGGGAGCTGTTTTTT
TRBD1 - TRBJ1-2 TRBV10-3 CAISESRQGGVGYTF TGTGCCATCAGTGAGTCAAGACAAGGGGGCGTTGGCTACACCTTC
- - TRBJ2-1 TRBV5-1 CASSLFGGPSYNEQFF TGCGCCAGCAGCCTATTCGGGGGGCCCTCCTACAATGAGCAGTTCTTC
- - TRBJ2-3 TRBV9 CASSVEPGAPDTQYF TGTGCCAGCAGCGTAGAGCCTGGGGCCCCAGATACGCAGTATTTT
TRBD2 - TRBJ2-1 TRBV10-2 CASSAPTSGTREQFF TGCGCCAGCAGCGCCCCCACTAGCGGGACTCGTGAGCAGTTCTTC
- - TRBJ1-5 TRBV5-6 CASSLGGYNQPQHF TGTGCCAGCAGCTTGGGCGGTTACAATCAGCCCCAGCATTTT
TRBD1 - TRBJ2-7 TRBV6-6 CASSYSTGGTGSEQYF TGTGCCAGCAGTTACTCAACAGGGGGCACTGGGAGCGAGCAGTACTTC
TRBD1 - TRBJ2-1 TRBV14 CASSHVLARGPLGEQFF TGTGCCAGCAGCCACGTACTCGCCAGGGGGCCTTTAGGAGAGCAGTTCTTC
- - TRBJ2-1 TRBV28 CASGTKAHRGHEQFF TGTGCCAGCGGTACCAAGGCACACCGAGGGCATGAGCAGTTCTTC
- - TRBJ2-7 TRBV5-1 CASSLKEGAGEQYF TGCGCCAGCAGCTTGAAGGAGGGAGCGGGCGAGCAGTACTTC
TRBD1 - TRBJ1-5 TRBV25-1 CASSEGQGNQPQHF TGTGCCAGCAGTGAGGGACAGGGAAATCAGCCCCAGCATTTT
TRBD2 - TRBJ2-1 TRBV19 CATASGRSAEQFF TGTGCCACTGCTAGCGGGAGGTCCGCTGAGCAGTTCTTC
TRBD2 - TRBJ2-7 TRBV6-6 CASSYPSGGAPYEQYF TGTGCCAGCAGTTACCCGAGCGGGGGGGCCCCCTACGAGCAGTACTTC
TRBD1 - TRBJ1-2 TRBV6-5 CASSYSRGIVDYGYTF TGTGCCAGCAGTTACTCCAGGGGGATAGTGGACTATGGCTACACCTTC
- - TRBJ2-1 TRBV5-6 CASSPLGGFGSYNEQFF TGTGCCAGCAGCCCCCTCGGAGGTTTCGGGTCGTACAATGAGCAGTTCTTC
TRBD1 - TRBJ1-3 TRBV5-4 CASTHQEGAVGNTIYF TGTGCCAGCACCCATCAAGAGGGGGCGGTTGGAAACACCATATATTTT
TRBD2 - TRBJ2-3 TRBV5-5 CASSSTSGGTDTQYF TGTGCCAGCAGCTCGACTAGCGGGGGCACAGATACGCAGTATTTT
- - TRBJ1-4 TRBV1 CTSSLGGLGEKLFF TGCACCAGCAGCCTAGGGGGCTTGGGGGAAAAACTGTTTTTT
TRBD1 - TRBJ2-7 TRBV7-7 CASSLGVGTGGGEQYF TGTGCCAGCAGCTTAGGGGTGGGGACAGGGGGCGGCGAGCAGTACTTC
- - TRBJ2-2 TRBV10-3 CASMSIGPGQPAGELFF TGTGCGTCGATGTCAATCGGCCCGGGACAACCGGCCGGGGAGCTGTTTTTT
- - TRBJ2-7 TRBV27 CASSSTEYEQYF TGTGCCAGCAGTTCGACAGAGTACGAGCAGTACTTC
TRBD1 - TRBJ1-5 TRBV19 CASTGTGQQPQHF TGTGCCAGTACCGGGACAGGGCAACAGCCCCAGCATTTT
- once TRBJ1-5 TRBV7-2 CASSSFVAFSQHF TGTGCCAGCAGCTCGTTTGTGGCCTTCTCCCAGCATTTT
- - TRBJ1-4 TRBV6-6 CASSYEGWEKLFF TGTGCCAGCAGTTACGAGGGATGGGAAAAACTGTTTTTT